The 28 T cell receptor beta chains presented below share a single source sample, sequenced in a study of CD8 T cells in ankylosing spondylitis. Whole-study results and caveats: Apparently characteristic of ankylosing spondylitis blood was a TCR beta motif (eight highly homologous variants).

Via MiXCR, TCRdb re-called the 5' RACE reads, giving one row per CDR3 protein. The sample yields about 800,000 distinct CDR3 sequences, 12% seen once. These receptors are not linked to any known antigen. Sequences were obtained from blood, either unsorted or a sorted T cell fraction (not recorded which). The receptors were sampled from a male donor with ankylosing spondylitis.

The chain recombines TRBV10-3 with TRBJ1-5, with D maybe TRBD1 (6 bases). The CDR3 sequence is 16 residues long. V lost 0 bases to trimming and J lost 5 bases, with 14 bases between them. Germline CDR1 is ENHRY and CDR2 is SYGVKD. The CDR3 here is CAISESRGARDQPQHF. DNA for the CDR3: TGTGCCATCAGTGAGTCGCGGGGGGCCAGAGATCAGCCCCAGCATTTT.

This clonotype has more than one count but fewer than ten. This chain uses TRBV7-3 with TRBJ2-6; D remains unclear. Per the germline V gene, CDR1 is SGHTA and CDR2 is FQGTGA. The CDR3 spans 15 residues. V was clipped by 0 bases and J by 1 base, with 4 bases between them. The CDR3 DNA sequence: TGTGCCAGCAGCTTAACGCAATCTGGGGCCAACGTCCTGACTTTC. Translated: CASSLTQSGANVLTF. Complete variable domain (other parts from reference TRBV7-3 and TRBJ2-6): GAGVSQTPSNKVTEKGKYVELRCDPISGHTALYWYRQSLGQGPEFLIYFQGTGAADDSGLPNDRFFAVRPEGSVSTLKIQRTERGDSAVYLCASSLTQSGANVLTFGAGSRLTVL.

This clonotype was detected only a few times. This sequence joins TRBV7-8 and TRBJ1-3; no definite D call. Trimming cost V 6 bases and J 2 bases, with 14 bases left between them. CDR3 length: 15 residues. Germline V CDR1 and CDR2: SGHVS, FQNEAQ. CDR3 residues: CASRASPGAGNTIYF. CDR3 DNA sequence: TGTGCCAGCAGGGCTTCGCCTGGGGCTGGAAACACCATATATTTT.

The V call is TRBV6-1, the J call TRBJ1-2; no clear D. CDR3 length equals 14 residues. V gave up 8 bases and J gave up 4 bases, with 17 bases separating them. CDR1 and CDR2 from the germline V gene are MNHNS and SASEGT. The CDR3, as DNA: TGTGCCAGCGGAAGGTCTAGGGTTGCCTATGGCTACACCTTC. This codes for CASGRSRVAYGYTF.

A note on this clonotype: One end of the junction is discordant with germline, which a read error may explain. This chain connects TRBV7-7 to TRBJ2-5; 10 nucleotides line up with TRBD1. This CDR3 spans 15 amino acids. Per germline, CDR1 SSHAT and CDR2 FNYEAQ (reference sequence). The CDR3 nucleotides read TGTGCTAGCAGCTTGCGACAGGGGGCTTTTGAGACCCAGTACTTC. It encodes CASSLRQGAFETQYF.

The rearrangement uses TRBV28 and TRBJ2-7; D may match TRBD1 or TRBD2 (6 bases each). Germline values: CDR1 MDHEN, CDR2 SYDVKM. This CDR3 has 13 residues. V dropped 7 bases and J dropped 3 bases, with 13 bases sitting between them. CDR3 in DNA: TGTGCCAGCAACACAGGGAGGCTCTACGAGCAGTACTTC. Its translation is CASNTGRLYEQYF.

The V gene is TRBV21-1, the J gene TRBJ1-1; the tabulated D call, TRBD1, remains unverified against the DNA. TRBV21-1 is classified as a pseudogene. The CDR3 totals 12 residues. The CDR3 nucleotides read TGTGCCAGGGACAGGGCGAACACTGAAGCTTTCTTT. The encoded protein is CARDRANTEAFF.

The V and J genes are TRBV6-1 and TRBJ2-1; 9 positions match TRBD2. Germline trimming cut 6 bases from V and 5 bases from J; bases unmatched to any gene: 8. This CDR3 spans 15 amino acids. From germline, CDR1 is MNHNS and CDR2 SASEGT. The CDR3 bases are TGTGCCAGCAGGTCCCTAGCGGGGAGAAACAATGAGCAGTTCTTC. Translation gives CASRSLAGRNNEQFF.

A few counts support this clonotype. V gene TRBV20-1 combines with J gene TRBJ1-1; no clear D gene. From germline, CDR1 is DFQATT and CDR2 SNEGSKA (reference sequence). The CDR3 is 14 amino acids. The V end was cut by 5 bases, the J end by 0 bases, with 13 bases between. The CDR3 loop reads CSAPHGVLNTEAFF. The DNA for the CDR3 is TGCAGTGCTCCTCACGGCGTTCTGAACACTGAAGCTTTCTTT.

A single count supports this clonotype. The chain combines TRBV18 with TRBJ2-7; D is possibly TRBD1 (6 bases). CDR1 is KGHSH and CDR2 is LQKENI in the germline V gene. Trimming removed 6 bases from V and 1 base from J, with 13 bases in between. The CDR3 covers 14 residues. CDR3 sequence reads: CASSPRGPSYEQYF. DNA of the CDR3: TGTGCCAGCTCCCCCAGGGGACCGTCCTACGAGCAGTACTTC.

The sample holds one count of this clonotype. The chain recombines TRBV20-1 with TRBJ1-6; D is unresolved. This CDR3 is 13 amino acids long. V lost 6 bases, J lost 10 bases, and 16 bases lay in between. Germline V gives CDR1 DFQATT, CDR2 SNEGSKA (reference sequence). The CDR3 nucleotides are TGCAGTGCATACTCCCCTTACGGATCACCCCTCCACTTT. Protein: CSAYSPYGSPLHF.

In its sample, this clonotype was seen many times. This sequence joins TRBV4-3 and TRBJ2-1; the D is unclear. CDR3 length: 17 amino acids. Per the germline V gene, CDR1 is LGHNA and CDR2 is YSLEER. V was clipped by 0 bases and J by 0 bases, with 12 bases between them. The CDR3: CASSQELGSSSYNEQFF. CDR3 in DNA: TGCGCCAGCAGCCAAGAACTCGGCAGCAGCTCCTACAATGAGCAGTTCTTC.

CDR3 bases: TGCAGTGCTTATAATCCGGGACAGATAAAGAGAGAGCAGTACTTC. Translation: CSAYNPGQIKREQYF. This rearrangement joins TRBV20-1 to TRBJ2-7; TRBD1 matches 7 bases. The J segment lost 7 bases and the V segment lost 5 bases, leaving 17 bases of the junction unmatched. This CDR3 spans 15 amino acids. Germline V gene sequence: CDR1 DFQATT, CDR2 SNEGSKA (reference sequence).

Remarks on this clonotype: A read error may produce the germline difference seen at one junction end. The chain carries TRBV5-6 and TRBJ2-7; D possibly corresponds to TRBD2 (5 bases). This CDR3 spans 13 amino acids. Per the germline V gene, CDR1 is SGHDT and CDR2 is YYEEEE. The CDR3 reads CAISPGVAYEQYF. CDR3 nucleotides: TGTGCCATCAGCCCCGGGGTCGCCTACGAGCAGTACTTC.

V gene TRBV29-1 combines with J gene TRBJ2-5; either TRBD1 or TRBD2 may supply D (5 bases each). The CDR3 loop spans 12 amino acids. Germline loops: CDR1 SQVTM, CDR2 ANQGSEA. V shed 5 bases and J shed 3 bases, with 10 bases lying between them. The CDR3 nucleotides are TGCAGCGTTTCGGGACCCGAAGAGACCCAGTACTTC. Translating gives CSVSGPEETQYF.

This CDR3 is CATSVALNTGELFF. The CDR3 nucleotides are TGTGCCACCAGTGTGGCACTCAACACCGGGGAGCTGTTTTTT. The gene calls are TRBV24-1 and TRBJ2-2; D is ambiguous. The germline CDR1 and CDR2 sequences are KGHDR and SFDVKD. The CDR3 has 14 residues. Trimming stripped 5 bases from V and 2 bases from J, with 8 bases between.

This clonotype was picked up many times. V usage is TRBV12-5 and J usage is TRBJ1-2; a weak D match, TRBD1 (5 bases). Germline-derived CDR1 and CDR2 are LGHNT and FRNRAP. Trimming removed 1 base from V and 7 bases from J, with 10 bases in between. There are 13 residues in the CDR3. The CDR3 reads CASGLESGGGYTF. The CDR3 coding sequence is TGTGCTAGTGGTTTGGAATCGGGGGGTGGCTACACCTTC.

The rearrangement links TRBV7-2 to TRBJ2-2; 9 bases agree with TRBD1. Germline V gene data show CDR1 as SGHTA and CDR2 as FQGNSA. V gave up 0 bases and J gave up 6 bases; unmatched junction bases: 5. The CDR3 runs to 16 residues. The CDR3, as DNA: TGTGCCAGCAGCTTAGCGGTGGGACAGGGACCCGGGGAGCTGTTTTTT. It encodes CASSLAVGQGPGELFF. Together with reference TRBV7-2 and TRBJ2-2, the CDR3 gives the full variable domain: GAGVSQSPSNKVTEKGKDVELRCDPISGHTALYWYRQSLGQGLEFLIYFQGNSAPDKSGLPSDRFSAERTGGSVSTLTIQRTQQEDSAVYLCASSLAVGQGPGELFFGEGSRLTVL.

The J gene is TRBJ2-7, the V gene TRBV7-6; a weak D match, TRBD1 (5 bases). CDR1 is SGHVS and CDR2 is FNYEAQ in the germline V gene. This CDR3 contains 14 residues. Trimming took 2 bases from V and 0 from J, leaving 8 bases between them. CDR3 region: CASSLTRDSYEQYF. The CDR3 nucleotides read TGTGCCAGCAGCTTAACCAGGGACTCCTACGAGCAGTACTTC. Complete variable domain (other parts from reference TRBV7-6 and TRBJ2-7): GAGVSQSPRYKVTKRGQDVALRCDPISGHVSLYWYRQALGQGPEFLTYFNYEAQQDKSGLPNDRFSAERPEGSISTLTIQRTEQRDSAMYRCASSLTRDSYEQYFGPGTRLTVT.

This clonotype was observed at least ten times. The gene calls are TRBV4-3 and TRBJ1-1; TRBD1 is a possible D gene (5 bases). CDR3 length equals 15 residues. With 0 bases removed from V and 10 bases from J, the gap between germline ends came to 18 bases. CDR1 and CDR2 (germline): LGHNA, YSLEER. The CDR3 region has the DNA TGCGCCAGCAGCCAAGATTTCGGGTATGCGGGGCGAGCTTTCTTT. It is translated as CASSQDFGYAGRAFF.

The V call is TRBV7-2, the J call TRBJ2-5; 7 nucleotides align to TRBD2. The CDR3 is 12 residues long. Germline assignment: CDR1 SGHTA and CDR2 FQGNSA. J gave up 4 bases and V 8 bases, and 4 bases lay outside the gene matches. CDR3 in amino acids: CASGSGGETQYF. The CDR3 nucleotides are TGTGCCAGCGGGTCGGGAGGAGAGACCCAGTACTTC.

This clonotype has more than one count but fewer than ten. The V gene is TRBV11-2, the J gene TRBJ2-1; TRBD2 matches at 10 bases. The germline V gene encodes CDR1 SGHAT and CDR2 FQNNGV. With 2 bases clipped from V and 6 bases from J, the junction kept 4 bases outside the gene matches. The CDR3 extends over 15 amino acids. DNA for the CDR3: TGTGCCAGCAGCTTACAGCGGGAGGGTTCCAATGAGCAGTTCTTC. This codes for CASSLQREGSNEQFF.

This clonotype was recorded a few times. V usage is TRBV4-2 and J usage is TRBJ2-3, with D possibly TRBD1 on 6 matching bases. Germline lookup yields CDR1 LGHNA and CDR2 YNFKEQ. V dropped 0 bases and J dropped 1 base, with 11 bases sitting between them. This CDR3 contains 16 residues. The CDR3 nucleotides read TGTGCCAGCAGCCAAGAGGGGGCTCGTCGCACAGATACGCAGTATTTT. Protein sequence: CASSQEGARRTDTQYF.

The chain employs TRBV7-2 and TRBJ2-5; no firm D call. The CDR3 loop spans 13 amino acids. Deletions cut 2 bases from V and 1 base from J, with 5 bases between. Germline CDR1 and CDR2: SGHTA and FQGNSA. CDR3 nucleotide sequence: TGTGCCAGCAGCTTATACGGCCAAGAGACCCAGTACTTC. It codes for CASSLYGQETQYF. The full variable domain, in which reference TRBV7-2 and TRBJ2-5 provide the parts outside the CDR3, is GAGVSQSPSNKVTEKGKDVELRCDPISGHTALYWYRQSLGQGLEFLIYFQGNSAPDKSGLPSDRFSAERTGGSVSTLTIQRTQQEDSAVYLCASSLYGQETQYFGPGTRLLVL.

This clonotype was found many times. The chain recombines TRBV5-1 with TRBJ2-7; perhaps TRBD1 as D (6 bases). The CDR3 contains 14 residues. Per the germline V gene, CDR1 is SGHRS and CDR2 is YFSETQ. The V gene lost 2 bases and the J gene lost 3 bases, with 12 bases spanning the gap. The CDR3 bases are TGCGCCAGCAGCTTACAGGGAACCGTCTACGAGCAGTACTTC. It encodes CASSLQGTVYEQYF.

In its sample, this clonotype was seen a few times. The chain couples TRBV20-1 to TRBJ1-6; no reliable D call. V lost 4 bases to trimming and J lost 6 bases, with 13 bases between them. Per the germline V gene, CDR1 is DFQATT and CDR2 is SNEGSKA (reference sequence). CDR3 size: 14 residues. DNA for the CDR3: TGCAGTGCTAAACCCTCAACGGGTAATTCACCCCTCCACTTT. This translates into CSAKPSTGNSPLHF.

This clonotype was seen a handful of times. The gene calls are TRBV5-1 and TRBJ1-1, with TRBD1 matching over 7 bases. CDR3 length: 15 amino acids. CDR1 SGHRS and CDR2 YFSETQ come from the germline V gene. Trimming took 3 bases from V and 4 from J; bases not matched to a gene: 9. The DNA for the CDR3 is TGCGCCAGCAGCTCCGCCCGAGGGGGCTTCACTGAAGCTTTCTTT. Protein sequence: CASSSARGGFTEAFF.

As to this clonotype: This clone may be a read error of a much larger clone one base away. This is likely a read error, given that the CDR3 carries no conserved phenylalanine or tryptophan at its end. This chain joins TRBV29-1 and TRBJ1-2, with D perhaps matching TRBD1 (5 bases). From germline, CDR1 is SQVTM and CDR2 ANQGSEA. This CDR3 spans 13 amino acids. The V and J ends lost 4 bases and 2 bases respectively, with 11 bases between them. CDR3 coding DNA: TGCAGCGTTGTGACAGCTGCGAACTATGGCTACACCCTC. Protein product: CSVVTAANYGYTL.